This note documents a single TCR beta chain sequence. The sample comes from a study of blood T cell repertoires in COVID-19. Overall study context: Researchers got acute and convalescent COVID-19 samples from the United States, Italy and Spain. Sample material is recorded as cDNA or gDNA derived from T cells, B-cell-depleted T cells, or PBMCs.

Looked up from germline, CDR1 is SGHNT and CDR2 is YYREEE (reference sequence). With 7 bases clipped from V and 9 bases from J, the junction kept 10 bases outside the gene matches. This CDR3 comprises 13 residues. The cohort comprised adults aged roughly 18 to 95 years residing in about two dozen US areas. In the study's own analysis: By means of reference gene primer amplification, nucleated cell counts were estimated. Repertoires were generated with immunoSEQ multiplex PCR, while TCRdb's copy carries only in-frame clones and drops some. V and J calls and clone size follow that table, whereas D and trimming were derived from the DNA. The repertoire has 160,000 or so clones, around 80% of them found once; the top ten carry approximately 6%.

Sequencing input: PBMCs or T cells enriched from blood (not recorded which). The clonotype originates from a man aged 40-50 years who had recovered from COVID-19. The chain couples TRBV5-4 to TRBJ1-2, with 9 bases lining up with TRBD1. CDR3 DNA sequence: TGTGCCAGCGGGACAGGGACTACTTACCGCTACACCTTC. Translation gives CASGTGTTYRYTF.